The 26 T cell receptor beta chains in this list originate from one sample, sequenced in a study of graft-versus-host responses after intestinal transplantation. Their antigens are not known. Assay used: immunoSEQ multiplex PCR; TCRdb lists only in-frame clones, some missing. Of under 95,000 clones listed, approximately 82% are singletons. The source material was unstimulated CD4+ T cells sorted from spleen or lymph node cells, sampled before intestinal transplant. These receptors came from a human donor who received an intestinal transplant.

CDR3 region: CASSPQGTGTYEQYF. DNA for the CDR3: TGTGCCAGCAGTCCACAGGGGACGGGGACCTACGAGCAGTACTTC. The V call is TRBV2, the J call TRBJ2-7; 7 nucleotides line up with TRBD1. Germline V gene lookup returns CDR1 SNHLY and CDR2 FYNNEI. The V and J ends lost 5 bases and 2 bases, in that order; junction bases with no gene match: 9. The CDR3 is 15 residues long.

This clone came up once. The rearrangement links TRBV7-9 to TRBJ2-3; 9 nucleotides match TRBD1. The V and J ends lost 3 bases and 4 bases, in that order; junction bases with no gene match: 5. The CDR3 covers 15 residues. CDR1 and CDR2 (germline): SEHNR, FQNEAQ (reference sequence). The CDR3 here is CASSLTGGGADTQYF. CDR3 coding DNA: TGTGCCAGCAGCTTGACAGGGGGTGGGGCAGATACGCAGTATTTT.

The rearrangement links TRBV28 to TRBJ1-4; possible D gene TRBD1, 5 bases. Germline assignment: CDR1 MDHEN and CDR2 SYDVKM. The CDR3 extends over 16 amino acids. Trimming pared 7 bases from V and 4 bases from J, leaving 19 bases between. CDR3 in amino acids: CASKSGRAHLNEKLFF. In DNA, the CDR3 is TGTGCCAGCAAGTCGGGCAGGGCCCACCTTAATGAAAAACTGTTTTTT.

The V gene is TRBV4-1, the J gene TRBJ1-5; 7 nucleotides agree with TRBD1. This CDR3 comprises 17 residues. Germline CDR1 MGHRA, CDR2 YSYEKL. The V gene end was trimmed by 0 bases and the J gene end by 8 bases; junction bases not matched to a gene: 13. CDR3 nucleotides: TGCGCCAGCAGCCAAGAAAGGGACAGTTCCTCAAATGAGCCCCAGCATTTT. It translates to CASSQERDSSSNEPQHF.

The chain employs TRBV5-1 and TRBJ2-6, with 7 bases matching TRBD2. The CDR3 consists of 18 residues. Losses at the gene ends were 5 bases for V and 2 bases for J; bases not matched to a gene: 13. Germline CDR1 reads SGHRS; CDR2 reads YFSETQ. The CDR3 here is CASSGRTGSGTGANVLTF. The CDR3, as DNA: TGCGCCAGCAGTGGAAGAACGGGAAGCGGGACTGGGGCCAACGTCCTGACTTTC.

Written as DNA, the CDR3 is TGTGCCAGCGGCCTGCTGGGGGGGCGCGGTGAAAAACTGTTTTTT. Protein: CASGLLGGRGEKLFF. This chain joins TRBV5-8 and TRBJ1-4; tentative D call: TRBD1 (6 bases). V was pared by 7 bases and J by 7 bases, with 20 bases between. The CDR3 is 15 residues long. CDR1 and CDR2 from the germline V gene are SGHTS and YDEGEE.

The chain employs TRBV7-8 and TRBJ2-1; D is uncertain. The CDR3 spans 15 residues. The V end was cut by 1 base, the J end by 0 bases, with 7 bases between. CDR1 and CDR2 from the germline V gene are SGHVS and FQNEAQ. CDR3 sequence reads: CASSLVVASYNEQFF. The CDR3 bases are TGTGCCAGCAGCTTAGTTGTAGCCTCCTACAATGAGCAGTTCTTC.

In DNA form, the CDR3 reads TGTGCCAGCAGTGGGGGACTGGTCTACGAGCAGTACTTC. Its protein product is CASSGGLVYEQYF. The V call is TRBV6-5, the J call TRBJ2-7; perhaps TRBD2 as D (6 bases). The CDR3 has 13 residues. The germline CDR1 and CDR2 sequences are MNHEY and SVGAGI. V dropped 5 bases and J dropped 3 bases, with 11 bases sitting between them.

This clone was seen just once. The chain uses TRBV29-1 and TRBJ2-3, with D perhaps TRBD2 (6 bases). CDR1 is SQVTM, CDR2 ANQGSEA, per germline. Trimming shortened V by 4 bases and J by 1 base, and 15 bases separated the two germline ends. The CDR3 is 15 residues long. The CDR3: CSVVGSGYRTDTQYF. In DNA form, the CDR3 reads TGCAGCGTTGTGGGTAGCGGTTATCGCACAGATACGCAGTATTTT.

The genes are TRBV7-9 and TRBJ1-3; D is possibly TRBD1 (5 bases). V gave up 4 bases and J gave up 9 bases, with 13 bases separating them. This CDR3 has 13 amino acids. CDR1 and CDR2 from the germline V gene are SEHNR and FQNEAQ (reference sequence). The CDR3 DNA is TGTGCCAGCAGCTCAGGGTTGGACGGCACCATATATTTT. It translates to CASSSGLDGTIYF.

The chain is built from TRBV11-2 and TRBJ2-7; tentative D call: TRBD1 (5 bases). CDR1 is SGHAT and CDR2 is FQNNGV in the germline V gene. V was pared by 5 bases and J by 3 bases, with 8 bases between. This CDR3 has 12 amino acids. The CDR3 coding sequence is TGTGCCAGCAGCCGCCAGGGCTACGAGCAGTACTTC. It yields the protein CASSRQGYEQYF. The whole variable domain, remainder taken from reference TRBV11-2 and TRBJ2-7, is EAGVAQSPRYKIIEKRQSVAFWCNPISGHATLYWYQQILGQGPKLLIQFQNNGVVDDSQLPKDRFSAERLKGVDSTLKIQPAKLEDSAVYLCASSRQGYEQYFGPGTRLTVT.

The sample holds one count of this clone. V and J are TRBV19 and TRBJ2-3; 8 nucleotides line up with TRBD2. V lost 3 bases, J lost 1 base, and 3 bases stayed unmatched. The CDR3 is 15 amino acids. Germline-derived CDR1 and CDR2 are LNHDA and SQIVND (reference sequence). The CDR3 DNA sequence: TGTGCCAGTAGTATCGGGGGGGTGGGCACAGATACGCAGTATTTT. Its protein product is CASSIGGVGTDTQYF.

CDR3 region: CASSLQGTSGTDTQYF. In nucleotides, the CDR3 is TGTGCCAGCAGCTTACAAGGGACTAGCGGGACAGATACGCAGTATTTT. V is TRBV7-2 and J is TRBJ2-3, with 12 positions matching TRBD2. CDR1 and CDR2 (germline): SGHTA, FQGNSA. V shed 2 bases and J 3 bases; nucleotides not matched to a gene: 3. CDR3 length equals 16 residues.

CDR3 DNA: TGTGCCAGCAGTGGTCGCGGGTCTGACGGCGAGCAGTACTTC. Its translation is CASSGRGSDGEQYF. The rearrangement joins TRBV2 to TRBJ2-7, with D perhaps TRBD2 (5 bases). Germline CDR1 reads SNHLY; CDR2 reads FYNNEI. Trimming left V 4 bases short and J 6 bases short, with 16 bases between. The CDR3 runs to 14 residues.

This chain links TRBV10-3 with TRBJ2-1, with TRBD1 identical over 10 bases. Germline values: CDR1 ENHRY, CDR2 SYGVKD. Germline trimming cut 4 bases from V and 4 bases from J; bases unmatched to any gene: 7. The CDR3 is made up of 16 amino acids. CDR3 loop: CAISGGQGTIYNEQFF. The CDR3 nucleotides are TGTGCCATCAGTGGGGGACAGGGGACGATATACAATGAGCAGTTCTTC.

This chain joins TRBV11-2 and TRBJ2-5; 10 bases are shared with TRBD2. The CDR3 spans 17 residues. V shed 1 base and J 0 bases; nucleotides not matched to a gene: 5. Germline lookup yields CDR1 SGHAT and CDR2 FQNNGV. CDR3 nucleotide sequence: TGTGCCAGCAGCTTAGTAGGAGCGGGGGGGTACCAAGAGACCCAGTACTTC. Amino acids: CASSLVGAGGYQETQYF.

The CDR3 reads CASSQETGGDTEAFF. CDR3 DNA sequence: TGTGCCAGCAGCCAGGAGACAGGGGGGGACACTGAAGCTTTCTTT. This chain joins TRBV4-2 and TRBJ1-1; 9 positions agree with TRBD1. Germline V gene data show CDR1 as LGHNA and CDR2 as YNFKEQ. The CDR3 runs 15 residues. The V gene end was trimmed by 3 bases and the J gene end by 3 bases; junction bases not matched to a gene: 5.

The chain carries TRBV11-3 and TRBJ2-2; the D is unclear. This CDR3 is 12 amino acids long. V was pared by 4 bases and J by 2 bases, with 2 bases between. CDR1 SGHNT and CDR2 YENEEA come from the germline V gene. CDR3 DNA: TGTGCCAGCAGCTCAAACACCGGGGAGCTGTTTTTT. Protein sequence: CASSSNTGELFF.

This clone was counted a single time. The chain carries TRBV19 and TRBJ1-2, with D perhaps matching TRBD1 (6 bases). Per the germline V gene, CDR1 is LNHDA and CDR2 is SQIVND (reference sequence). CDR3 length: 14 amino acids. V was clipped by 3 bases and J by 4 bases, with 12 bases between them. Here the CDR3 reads CASSMSGGGYGYTF. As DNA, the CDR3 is TGTGCCAGTAGTATGTCTGGGGGCGGCTATGGCTACACCTTC.

The CDR3 sequence: CASSSMTGDTEAFF. For the CDR3, the DNA is TGTGCCAGCAGCTCAATGACAGGGGACACTGAAGCTTTCTTT. The chain joins TRBV7-9 to TRBJ1-1; TRBD1 matches at 8 bases. The CDR3 has 14 amino acids. Trimming cost V 4 bases and J 3 bases; bases outside gene matches: 4. Germline V gene sequence: CDR1 SEHNR, CDR2 FQNEAQ (reference sequence).

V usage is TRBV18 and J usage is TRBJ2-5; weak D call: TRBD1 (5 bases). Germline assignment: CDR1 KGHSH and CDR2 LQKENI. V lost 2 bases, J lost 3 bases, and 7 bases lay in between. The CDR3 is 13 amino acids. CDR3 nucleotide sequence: TGTGCCAGCTCACCAGAACAGGAAGAGACCCAGTACTTC. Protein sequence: CASSPEQEETQYF.

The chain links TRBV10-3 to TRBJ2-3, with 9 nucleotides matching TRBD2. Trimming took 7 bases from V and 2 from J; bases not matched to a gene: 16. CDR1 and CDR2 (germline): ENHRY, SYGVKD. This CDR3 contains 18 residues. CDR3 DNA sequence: TGTGCCATCAAATCTTCTAGCGGGAAGGCAATGAACACAGATACGCAGTATTTT. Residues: CAIKSSSGKAMNTDTQYF.

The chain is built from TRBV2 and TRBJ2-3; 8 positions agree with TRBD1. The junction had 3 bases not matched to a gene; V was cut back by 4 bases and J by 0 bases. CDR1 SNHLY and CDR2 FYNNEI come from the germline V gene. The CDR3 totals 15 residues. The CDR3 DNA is TGTGCCAGCAGTGCACAGGGGGTAAGCACAGATACGCAGTATTTT. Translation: CASSAQGVSTDTQYF.

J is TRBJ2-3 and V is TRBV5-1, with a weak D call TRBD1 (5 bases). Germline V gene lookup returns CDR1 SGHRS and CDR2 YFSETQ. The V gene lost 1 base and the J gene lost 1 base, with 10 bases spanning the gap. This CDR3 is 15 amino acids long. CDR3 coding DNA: TGCGCCAGCAGCTTGCCGGAAGGGGGCACAGATACGCAGTATTTT. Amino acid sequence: CASSLPEGGTDTQYF. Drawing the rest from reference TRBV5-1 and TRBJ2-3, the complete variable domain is KAGVTQTPRYLIKTRGQQVTLSCSPISGHRSVSWYQQTPGQGLQFLFEYFSETQRNKGNFPGRFSGRQFSNSRSEMNVSTLELGDSALYLCASSLPEGGTDTQYFGPGTRLTVL.

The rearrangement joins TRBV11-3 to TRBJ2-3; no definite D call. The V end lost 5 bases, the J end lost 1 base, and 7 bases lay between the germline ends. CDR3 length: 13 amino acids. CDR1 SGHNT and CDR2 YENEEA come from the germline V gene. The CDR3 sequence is CASSPSGTDTQYF. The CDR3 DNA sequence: TGTGCCAGCAGCCCTTCAGGCACAGATACGCAGTATTTT.

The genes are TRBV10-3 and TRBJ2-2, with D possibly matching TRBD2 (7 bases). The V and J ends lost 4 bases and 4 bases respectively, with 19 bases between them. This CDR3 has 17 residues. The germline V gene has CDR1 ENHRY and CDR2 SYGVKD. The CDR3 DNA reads TGTGCCATCAGTGCCCCCTTGGGGGGGCCCGTCACCGGGGAGCTGTTTTTT. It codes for CAISAPLGGPVTGELFF.